Shown below are 19 T cell receptor beta chains from a single sample sequenced in a study of metastatic and nonmetastatic thyroid tumors. The entire patient cohort was treatment-naive prior to thyroid surgery. MiXCR re-clonotyped the PCR reads for TCRdb. The sample includes tens of thousands of clones, 25% to 30% of them seen just once. Specimen: blood. Receptor source: a male donor with papillary thyroid cancer or a benign thyroid nodule (not recorded which). Some clones in this sample may be carry-over from other donors' samples.

This chain connects TRBV6-4 to TRBJ1-6; 10 bases align to TRBD1. The CDR3 covers 15 residues. Per germline, CDR1 MRHNA and CDR2 SNTAGT. The J segment lost 7 bases and the V segment lost 5 bases, leaving 5 bases of the junction unmatched. As DNA, the CDR3 is TGTGCCAGCAGTTACCCGGGACAGGGGAATTCACCCCTCCACTTT. Translation: CASSYPGQGNSPLHF.

This clone was seen more than once but under ten times. The rearrangement links TRBV6-1 to TRBJ2-7, with D maybe TRBD1 (6 bases). Germline V CDR1 and CDR2: MNHNS, SASEGT. Trimming took off 5 bases at V and 4 bases at J, with 15 bases between the two ends. CDR3 length: 14 amino acids. DNA of the CDR3: TGTGCCAGCAGTCAATCGTCTACAGGGTACGAGCAGTACTTC. This encodes CASSQSSTGYEQYF.

The chain links TRBV4-1 to TRBJ2-1; the D gene is possibly TRBD1 (6 bases). The CDR3 runs 15 residues. V gave up 0 bases and J gave up 11 bases, with 17 bases separating them. Per germline, CDR1 MGHRA and CDR2 YSYEKL. The CDR3: CASSQDNYRAEQQFF. CDR3 nucleotide sequence: TGCGCCAGCAGCCAAGATAATTACAGGGCCGAACAGCAGTTCTTC.

This clone was picked up one time. The rearrangement uses TRBV20-1 and TRBJ2-5, with D maybe TRBD2 (5 bases). Germline V gene data show CDR1 as DFQATT and CDR2 as SNEGSKA (reference sequence). V was trimmed by 6 bases and J by 4 bases, leaving 15 bases between them. The CDR3 loop spans 13 amino acids. The CDR3 DNA sequence: TGCAGTGCCGGAGGAAGGGTACGAGAGACCCAGTACTTC. Translating gives CSAGGRVRETQYF.

This clone has only a few counts. J is TRBJ2-6 and V is TRBV6-4; TRBD2 is a possible D gene (5 bases). CDR3 length: 13 amino acids. Trimming stripped 2 bases from V and 12 bases from J, with 11 bases between. CDR1 MRHNA and CDR2 SNTAGT come from the germline V gene. DNA for the CDR3: TGTGCCAGCAGTGACGGGAGTGAGGGCGTCCTGACTTTC. Translation gives CASSDGSEGVLTF.

This clone was counted a single time. The rearrangement joins TRBV20-1 to TRBJ1-2; maybe TRBD1 (6 bases). V lost 5 bases to trimming and J lost 7 bases, with 17 bases between them. CDR1 is DFQATT, CDR2 SNEGSKA, per germline (reference sequence). This CDR3 has 13 residues. The DNA for the CDR3 is TGCAGTGCTTGGGACATTCAAGGTCGTGGCTACACCTTC. This translates into CSAWDIQGRGYTF.

As for this clone: With a much larger clone just one base away, this may be a read error. At the DNA level, this CDR3 is encoded by other sequences in the same sample as well. V gene TRBV11-1 combines with J gene TRBJ2-1, with D perhaps given as TRBD1 or TRBD2 (5 bases each). The CDR3 is 12 amino acids. Per the germline V gene, CDR1 is SGHAT and CDR2 is FQDESV (reference sequence). CDR3 sequence (DNA): TGCGCCAGCAGCTTAGGGGCCGCGGGGCAGTTCTTC. This translates into CASSLGAAGQFF. Variable domain in full (rest from reference TRBV11-1 and TRBJ2-1): EAEVAQSPRYKITEKSQAVAFWCDPISGHATLYWYRQILGQGPELLVQFQDESVVDDSQLPKDRFSAERLKGVDSTLKIQPAELGDSAMYLCASSLGAAGQFFGPGTRLTVL.

This clone was recorded at least ten times. V gene TRBV7-2 combines with J gene TRBJ2-7; D might be TRBD1 (5 bases). V was pared by 1 base and J by 2 bases, with 9 bases between. The CDR3 length is 14 residues. CDR1 and CDR2 from the germline V gene are SGHTA and FQGNSA. In DNA form, the CDR3 reads TGTGCCAGCAGCTTAGAAGTGGGGCCCTACGAGCAGTACTTC. As protein: CASSLEVGPYEQYF.

This clone was seen a handful of times. A read error may produce the germline difference seen at one junction end. The chain couples TRBV10-2 to TRBJ2-2; no firm D call. The CDR3 is 14 residues long. Germline-derived CDR1 and CDR2 are WSHSY and SAAADI. The CDR3 region has the DNA TGCGCCAGCAGTTTTTGGTCGAACACCGGGCAGCTGTTTTTT. Its protein is CASSFWSNTGQLFF.

This clone has just a few counts. The rearrangement links TRBV28 to TRBJ1-5; perhaps TRBD1 as D (6 bases). This CDR3 has 15 residues. Germline CDR1 reads MDHEN; CDR2 reads SYDVKM. With 8 bases removed from V and 2 bases from J, the gap between germline ends came to 16 bases. The CDR3 spells CASSLGGFGNQPQHF. In nucleotides, the CDR3 is TGTGCCAGCTCGCTAGGGGGTTTTGGCAATCAGCCCCAGCATTTT.

This clone was picked up one time. The J gene is TRBJ2-1, the V gene TRBV20-1; perhaps TRBD2 as D (6 bases). The V end was cut by 5 bases, the J end by 13 bases, with 21 bases between. This CDR3 is 13 amino acids long. The V gene's germline CDR1 is DFQATT and CDR2 SNEGSKA (reference sequence). The chain's CDR3 is CSAPPSLAVHQFF. In DNA form, the CDR3 reads TGCAGTGCTCCTCCTTCGTTAGCGGTCCATCAGTTCTTC.

Note on this clone: A read error may be the cause here, since a much bigger clone is one base away. The chain joins TRBV2 to TRBJ2-4; 12 nucleotides line up with TRBD2. Germline V lookup: CDR1 SNHLY, CDR2 FYNNEI. CDR3 length equals 17 residues. Germline trimming cut 6 bases from V and 0 bases from J; bases unmatched to any gene: 6. This CDR3 is CASRSRTSGIAKNIQYF. The CDR3 nucleotides are TGTGCCAGCAGGTCCCGGACTAGCGGGATAGCCAAAAACATTCAGTACTTC.

This clone has a count of ten or more. The V call is TRBV5-4, the J call TRBJ2-5, with a possible D match to TRBD2 (6 bases). Germline CDR1 is SGHNT and CDR2 is YYREEE (reference sequence). The CDR3 has 14 residues. Trimming took off 2 bases at V and 3 bases at J, with 11 bases between the two ends. Here the CDR3 reads CASSFVRGEETQYF. In DNA, the CDR3 is TGTGCCAGCAGCTTTGTGCGGGGCGAAGAGACCCAGTACTTC.

This clone was counted ten times or more. The chain links TRBV24-1 to TRBJ2-3; 7 bases align to TRBD2. Germline V gene lookup returns CDR1 KGHDR and CDR2 SFDVKD. The CDR3 is made up of 14 amino acids. V shed 9 bases, J shed 4 bases, and the junction held 9 bases outside the gene matches. CDR3 sequence: CATGEAGLSDTQYF. For the CDR3, the DNA is TGTGCCACCGGGGAAGCGGGATTGTCAGATACGCAGTATTTT.

This clone was observed a few times. The V call is TRBV6-2 or TRBV6-3, the J call TRBJ1-5, with D tentatively TRBD1 (5 bases). Trimming stripped 0 bases from V and 5 bases from J, with 14 bases between. CDR1 MNHEY and CDR2 SVGEGT come from the germline V gene. The CDR3 has 16 amino acids. The CDR3 loop reads CASSYSTEDKDQPQHF. The CDR3 DNA sequence: TGTGCCAGCAGTTACTCGACGGAGGACAAGGATCAGCCCCAGCATTTT.

In its sample, this clone was seen a few times. V gene TRBV12-3 or TRBV12-4 combines with J gene TRBJ1-1; D is possibly TRBD1 (6 bases). V lost 6 bases, J lost 6 bases, and 14 bases lay in between. The CDR3 extends over 13 amino acids. The CDR3 DNA sequence: TGTGCCAGCAGCCCCACAGGGATCTCTGAAGCTTTCTTT. Encoded protein: CASSPTGISEAFF.

Within the sample, this clone is medium-sized. The V call is TRBV12-3 or TRBV12-4, the J call TRBJ2-5; D unclear. V gave up 1 base and J gave up 7 bases, with 4 bases separating them. This CDR3 comprises 11 residues. The CDR3 nucleotides are TGTGCCAGCAGTTTAGTGGCGACCCAGTACTTC. Its protein is CASSLVATQYF.

The gene calls are TRBV7-2 and TRBJ2-6, with D tentatively TRBD2 (5 bases). V lost 4 bases and J 0 bases, leaving 7 bases between the germline ends. The CDR3 is made up of 15 amino acids. Germline CDR1 is SGHTA and CDR2 is FQGNSA. Written as DNA, the CDR3 is TGTGCCAGCAGCTCAACTAGCTCTGGGGCCAACGTCCTGACTTTC. It yields the protein CASSSTSSGANVLTF.

This rearrangement joins TRBV19 to TRBJ1-1, with unresolved D. Per the germline V gene, CDR1 is LNHDA and CDR2 is SQIVND (reference sequence). V gave up 5 bases and J gave up 1 base, with 14 bases separating them. The CDR3 totals 15 residues. CDR3 nucleotide sequence: TGTGCCAGTAGTTTGGCTTTATCAGCGAACACTGAAGCTTTCTTT. It codes for CASSLALSANTEAFF.